This T cell receptor (beta chain) derives from a study of neurological immune-mediated disorders. It was blood bank volunteers in Maryland, USA who made up the healthy controls. The sorted libraries were prepared using some 1 million CD4+ or CD8+ T cells that had themselves been sorted. cDNA synthesis was performed by 5'RACE with 10-nucleotide random UMIs. Every sequencing run produced over 160 million TCR-beta sequences, and the sequences from any one run covered 15-18 subjects. TCRdb independently ran MiXCR on the 5' RACE reads; one entry per CDR3 protein. The repertoire holds about 31,000 distinct CDR3 sequences, with just over 4% as singletons. The germline V gene has CDR1 SGHRS and CDR2 YFSETQ. The CDR3 covers 16 residues. Unmatched junction bases numbered 13, after V lost 4 bases and J lost 8 bases. This clonotype was recorded many times.

Sequenced input: CD4+ T cells from blood. The genes are TRBV5-1 and TRBJ1-4, with 8 positions matching TRBD1. This TCR derives from a middle-aged woman in good health. The CDR3 bases are TGCGCCAGCAGCGGTGTCGACAGGGGAGGACGGGAAAAACTGTTTTTT. It codes for CASSGVDRGGREKLFF.